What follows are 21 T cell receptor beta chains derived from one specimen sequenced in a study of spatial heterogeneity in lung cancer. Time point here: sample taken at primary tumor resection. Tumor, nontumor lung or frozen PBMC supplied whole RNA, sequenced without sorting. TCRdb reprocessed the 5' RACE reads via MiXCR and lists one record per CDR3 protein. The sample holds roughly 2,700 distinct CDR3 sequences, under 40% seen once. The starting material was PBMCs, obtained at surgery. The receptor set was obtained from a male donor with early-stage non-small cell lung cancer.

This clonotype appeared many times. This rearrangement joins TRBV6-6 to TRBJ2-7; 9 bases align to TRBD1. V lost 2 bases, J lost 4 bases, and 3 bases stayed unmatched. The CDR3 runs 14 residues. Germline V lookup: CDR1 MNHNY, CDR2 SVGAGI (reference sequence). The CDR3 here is CASSYADRGYEQYF. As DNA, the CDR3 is TGTGCCAGCAGTTACGCGGACAGGGGATACGAGCAGTACTTC.

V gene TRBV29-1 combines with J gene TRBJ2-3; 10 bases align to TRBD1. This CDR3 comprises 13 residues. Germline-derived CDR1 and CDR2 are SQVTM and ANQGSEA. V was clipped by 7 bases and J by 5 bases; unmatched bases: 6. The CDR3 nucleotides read TGCAGCGGAAGACAGGGGGCAAGAGATACGCAGTATTTT. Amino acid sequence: CSGRQGARDTQYF.

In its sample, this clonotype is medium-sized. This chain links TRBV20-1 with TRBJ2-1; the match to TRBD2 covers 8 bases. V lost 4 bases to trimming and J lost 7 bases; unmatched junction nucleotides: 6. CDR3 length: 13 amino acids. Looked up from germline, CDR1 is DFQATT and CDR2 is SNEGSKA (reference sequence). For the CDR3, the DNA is TGCAGTGCTAAAACGGGAGGGCCGAATGAGCAGTTCTTC. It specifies CSAKTGGPNEQFF.

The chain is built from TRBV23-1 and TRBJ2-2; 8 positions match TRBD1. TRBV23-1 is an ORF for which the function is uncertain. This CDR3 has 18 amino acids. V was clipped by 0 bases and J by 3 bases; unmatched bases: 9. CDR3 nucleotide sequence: TGCGCCAGCAGTCAATCTTTTTGGGACAGGCCGGACACCGGGGAGCTGTTTTTT. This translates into CASSQSFWDRPDTGELFF.

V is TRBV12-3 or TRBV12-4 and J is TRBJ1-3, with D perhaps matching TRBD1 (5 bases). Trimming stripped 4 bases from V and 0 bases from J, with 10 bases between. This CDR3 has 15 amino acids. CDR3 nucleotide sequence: TGTGCCAGCAGTTCGGGACCCTCCTCTGGAAACACCATATATTTT. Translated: CASSSGPSSGNTIYF.

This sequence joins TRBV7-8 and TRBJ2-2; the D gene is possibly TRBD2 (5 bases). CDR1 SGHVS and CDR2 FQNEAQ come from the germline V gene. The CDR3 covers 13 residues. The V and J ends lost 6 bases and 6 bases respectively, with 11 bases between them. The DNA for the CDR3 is TGTGCCAGCAGGCGAGGGTGGCCCGGGGAGCTGTTTTTT. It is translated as CASRRGWPGELFF.

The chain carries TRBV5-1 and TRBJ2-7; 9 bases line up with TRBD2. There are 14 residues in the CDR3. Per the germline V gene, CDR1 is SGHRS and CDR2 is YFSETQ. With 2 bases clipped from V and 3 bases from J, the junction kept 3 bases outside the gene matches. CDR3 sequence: CASSLEAGGYEQYF. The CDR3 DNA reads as TGCGCCAGCAGCTTAGAAGCGGGAGGCTACGAGCAGTACTTC.

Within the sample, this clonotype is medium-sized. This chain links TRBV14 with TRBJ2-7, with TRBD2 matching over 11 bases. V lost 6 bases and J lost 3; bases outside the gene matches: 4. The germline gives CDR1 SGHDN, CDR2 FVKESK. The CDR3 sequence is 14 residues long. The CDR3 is CASRSSGRSYEQYF. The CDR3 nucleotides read TGTGCCAGCAGGTCTAGCGGGAGGAGCTACGAGCAGTACTTC.

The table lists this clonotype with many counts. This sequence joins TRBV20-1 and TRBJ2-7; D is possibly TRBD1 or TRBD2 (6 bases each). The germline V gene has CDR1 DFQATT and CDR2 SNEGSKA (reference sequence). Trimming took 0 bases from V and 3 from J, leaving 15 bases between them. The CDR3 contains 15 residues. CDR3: CSAREGAGKNYEQYF. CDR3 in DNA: TGCAGTGCTAGAGAGGGGGCGGGAAAGAACTACGAGCAGTACTTC.

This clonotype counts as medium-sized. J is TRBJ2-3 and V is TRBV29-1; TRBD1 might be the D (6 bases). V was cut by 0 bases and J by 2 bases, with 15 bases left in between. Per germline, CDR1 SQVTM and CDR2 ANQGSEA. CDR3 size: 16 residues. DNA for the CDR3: TGCAGCGTTGAAGACCCCGGACAGTTACCCACAGATACGCAGTATTTT. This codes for CSVEDPGQLPTDTQYF.

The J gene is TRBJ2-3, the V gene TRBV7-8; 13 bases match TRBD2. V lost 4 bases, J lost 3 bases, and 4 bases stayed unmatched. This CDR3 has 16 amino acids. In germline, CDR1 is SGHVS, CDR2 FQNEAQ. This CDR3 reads CASSSRTSGGTDTQYF. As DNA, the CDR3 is TGTGCCAGCAGCTCCCGGACTAGCGGGGGAACAGATACGCAGTATTTT.

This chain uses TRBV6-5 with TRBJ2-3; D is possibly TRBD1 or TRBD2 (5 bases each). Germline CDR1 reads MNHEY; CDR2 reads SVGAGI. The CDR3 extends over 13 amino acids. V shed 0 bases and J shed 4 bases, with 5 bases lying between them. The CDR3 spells CASSYSGPDTQYF. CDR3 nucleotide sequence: TGTGCCAGCAGTTACTCGGGACCAGATACGCAGTATTTT.

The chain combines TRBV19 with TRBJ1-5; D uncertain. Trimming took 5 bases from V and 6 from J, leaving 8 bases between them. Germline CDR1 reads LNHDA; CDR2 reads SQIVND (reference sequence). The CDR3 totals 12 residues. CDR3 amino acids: CASSDAPQPQHF. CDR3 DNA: TGTGCCAGTAGTGATGCCCCTCAGCCCCAGCATTTT. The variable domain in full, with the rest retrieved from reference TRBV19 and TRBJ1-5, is DGGITQSPKYLFRKEGQNVTLSCEQNLNHDAMYWYRQDPGQGLRLIYYSQIVNDFQKGDIAEGYSVSREKKESFPLTVTSAQKNPTAFYLCASSDAPQPQHFGDGTRLSIL.

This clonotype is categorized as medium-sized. For the CDR3, the DNA is TGTGCCAGCAGCGTAGGGGGGCGGCTGAACCACCAAGAGACCCAGTACTTC. It encodes CASSVGGRLNHQETQYF. The chain has TRBV9 and TRBJ2-5, with D maybe TRBD1 (6 bases). V was shortened by 0 bases and J by 0 bases, with 15 bases between the two germline ends. The length of the CDR3 is 17 residues. Looked up from germline, CDR1 is SGDLS and CDR2 is YYNGEE.

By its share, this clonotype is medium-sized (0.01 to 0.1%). CDR3 coding DNA: TGTGCCAGCAGGCGGGGACAGGGGGCTTCTGAAGCTTTCTTT. It codes for CASRRGQGASEAFF. J is TRBJ1-1 and V is TRBV28, with TRBD1 identical over 12 bases. The germline CDR1 and CDR2 sequences are MDHEN and SYDVKM. This CDR3 is built from 14 residues. V shed 6 bases and J 6 bases; nucleotides not matched to a gene: 5. Variable domain in full (rest from reference TRBV28 and TRBJ1-1): DVKVTQSSRYLVKRTGEKVFLECVQDMDHENMFWYRQDPGLGLRLIYFSYDVKMKEKGDIPEGYSVSREKKERFSLILESASTNQTSMYLCASRRGQGASEAFFGQGTRLTVV.

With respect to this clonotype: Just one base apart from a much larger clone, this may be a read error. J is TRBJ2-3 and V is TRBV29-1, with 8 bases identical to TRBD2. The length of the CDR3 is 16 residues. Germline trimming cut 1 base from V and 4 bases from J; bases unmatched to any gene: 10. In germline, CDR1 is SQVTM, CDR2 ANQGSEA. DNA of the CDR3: TGCAGCGTTGAAGCGAGCGGACTAGCAAGCGCAGATACGCAGTATTTT. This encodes CSVEASGLASADTQYF.

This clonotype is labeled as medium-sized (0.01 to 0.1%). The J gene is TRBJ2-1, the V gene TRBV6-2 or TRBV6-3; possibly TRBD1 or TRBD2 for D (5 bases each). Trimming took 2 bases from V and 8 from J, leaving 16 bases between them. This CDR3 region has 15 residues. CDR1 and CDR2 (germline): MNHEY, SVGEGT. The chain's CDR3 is CASSYPTSGRDEQFF. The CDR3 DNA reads TGTGCCAGCAGTTACCCCACGTCGGGGCGGGATGAGCAGTTCTTC.

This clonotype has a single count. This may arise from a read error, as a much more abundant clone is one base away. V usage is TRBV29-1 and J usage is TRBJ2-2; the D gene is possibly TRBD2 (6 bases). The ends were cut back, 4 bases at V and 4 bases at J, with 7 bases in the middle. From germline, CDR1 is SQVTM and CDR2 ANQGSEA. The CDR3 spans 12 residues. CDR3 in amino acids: CSVVGGTGELFF. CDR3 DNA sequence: TGCAGCGTTGTGGGGGGCACCGGGGAGCTGTTTTTT.

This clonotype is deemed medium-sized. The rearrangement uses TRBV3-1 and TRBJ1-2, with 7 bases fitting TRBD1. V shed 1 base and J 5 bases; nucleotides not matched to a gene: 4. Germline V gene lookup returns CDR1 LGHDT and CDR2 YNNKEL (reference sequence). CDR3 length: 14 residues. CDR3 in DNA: TGTGCCAGCAGCCAAGGGACAGGCAGTTATGGCTACACCTTC. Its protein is CASSQGTGSYGYTF.

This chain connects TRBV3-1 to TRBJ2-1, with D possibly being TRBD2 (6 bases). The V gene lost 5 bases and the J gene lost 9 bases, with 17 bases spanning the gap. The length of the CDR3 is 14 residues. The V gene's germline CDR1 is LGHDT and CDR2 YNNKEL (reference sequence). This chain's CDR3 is CASSTRRGSGEQFF. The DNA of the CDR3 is TGTGCCAGCAGCACACGTCGGGGGTCGGGTGAGCAGTTCTTC.

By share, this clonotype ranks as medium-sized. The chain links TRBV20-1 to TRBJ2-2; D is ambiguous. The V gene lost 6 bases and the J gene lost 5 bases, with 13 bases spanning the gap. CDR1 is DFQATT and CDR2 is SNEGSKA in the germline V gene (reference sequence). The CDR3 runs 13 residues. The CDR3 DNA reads TGCAGTGCAAGGCGCGGCGAAACCGGGGAGCTGTTTTTT. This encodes CSARRGETGELFF.